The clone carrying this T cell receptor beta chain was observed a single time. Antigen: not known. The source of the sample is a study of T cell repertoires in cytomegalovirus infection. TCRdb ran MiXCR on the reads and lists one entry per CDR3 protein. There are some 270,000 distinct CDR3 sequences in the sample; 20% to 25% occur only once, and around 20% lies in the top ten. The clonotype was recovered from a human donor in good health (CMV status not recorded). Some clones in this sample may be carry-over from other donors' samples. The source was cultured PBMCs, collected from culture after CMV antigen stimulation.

CDR3 in DNA: TGTGCCACGAAGGCTCCGGGACAGGAAAATCAGCCCCAGCATTTT. It yields the protein CATKAPGQENQPQHF. The V gene is TRBV10-3, the J gene TRBJ1-5, with 8 bases that match TRBD1. The CDR3 covers 15 residues. V was clipped by 10 bases and J by 4 bases; unmatched bases: 12. The V gene's germline CDR1 is ENHRY and CDR2 SYGVKD.